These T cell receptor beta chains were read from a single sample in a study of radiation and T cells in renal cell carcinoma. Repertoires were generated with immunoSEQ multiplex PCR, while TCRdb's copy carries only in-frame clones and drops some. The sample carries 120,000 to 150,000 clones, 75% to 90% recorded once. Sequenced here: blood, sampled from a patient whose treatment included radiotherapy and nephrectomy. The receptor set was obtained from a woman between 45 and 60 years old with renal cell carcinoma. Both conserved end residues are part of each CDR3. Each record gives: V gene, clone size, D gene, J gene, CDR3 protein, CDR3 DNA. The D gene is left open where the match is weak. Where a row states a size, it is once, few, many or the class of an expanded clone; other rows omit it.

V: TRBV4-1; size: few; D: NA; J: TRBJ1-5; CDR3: CATGDSNQPQHF; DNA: TGCGCCACGGGGGATAGCAATCAGCCCCAGCATTTT
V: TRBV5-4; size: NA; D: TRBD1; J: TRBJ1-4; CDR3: CASSQDVNNRGREKLFF; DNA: TGTGCCAGCAGCCAAGACGTTAATAACAGGGGGAGGGAAAAACTGTTTTTT
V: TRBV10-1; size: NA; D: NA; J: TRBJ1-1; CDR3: CASSVKLNTEAFF; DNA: TGCGCCAGCAGTGTGAAGTTGAACACTGAAGCTTTCTTT
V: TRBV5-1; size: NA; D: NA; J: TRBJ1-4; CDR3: CASSYDRINEKLFF; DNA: TGCGCCAGCAGCTATGACAGGATAAATGAAAAACTGTTTTTT
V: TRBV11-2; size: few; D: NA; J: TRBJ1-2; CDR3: CASSLPQGHYTF; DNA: TGTGCCAGCAGCCTCCCCCAGGGACACTACACCTTC
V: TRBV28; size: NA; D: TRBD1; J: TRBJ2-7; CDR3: CASSPQGVSSYEQYF; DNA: TGTGCCAGCAGTCCCCAGGGGGTTAGCTCCTACGAGCAGTACTTC
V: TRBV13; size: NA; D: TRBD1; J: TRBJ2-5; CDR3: CASSLASTGGFVEQYF; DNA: TGTGCCAGCAGCTTAGCGTCAACAGGGGGCTTCGTAGAGCAGTACTTC
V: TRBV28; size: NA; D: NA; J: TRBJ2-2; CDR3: CASSLSGSFTGELFF; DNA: TGTGCCAGCAGTTTATCCGGGAGCTTCACCGGGGAGCTGTTTTTT
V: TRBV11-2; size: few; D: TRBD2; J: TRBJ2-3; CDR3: CASSLAGGIDTQYF; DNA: TGTGCCAGCAGCTTAGCGGGGGGTATAGATACGCAGTATTTT
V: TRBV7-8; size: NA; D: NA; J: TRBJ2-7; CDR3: CASSQPGPYEQYF; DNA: TGTGCCAGCAGCCAACCCGGGCCCTACGAGCAGTACTTC
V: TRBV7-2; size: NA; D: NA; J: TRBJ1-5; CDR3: CASSPSYSNQPQHF; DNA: TGTGCCAGCAGCCCGAGTTATAGCAATCAGCCCCAGCATTTT
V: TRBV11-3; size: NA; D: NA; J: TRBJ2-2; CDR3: CASSSSTAGELFF; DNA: TGTGCCAGCAGTTCATCCACTGCCGGGGAGCTGTTTTTT
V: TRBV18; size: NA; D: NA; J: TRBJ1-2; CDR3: CASSPQQDYGYTF; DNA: TGTGCCAGCTCACCCCAACAGGACTATGGCTACACCTTC
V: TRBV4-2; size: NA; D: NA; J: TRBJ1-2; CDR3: CASSQGNREGYGYTF; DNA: TGTGCCAGCAGCCAAGGGAACAGGGAAGGCTATGGCTACACCTTC
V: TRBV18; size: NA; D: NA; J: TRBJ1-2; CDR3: CASSPSEGRGGYTF; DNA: TGTGCCAGCTCACCATCCGAGGGGAGAGGCGGCTACACCTTC
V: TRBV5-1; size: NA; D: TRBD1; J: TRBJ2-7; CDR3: CASSSWTGDYEQYF; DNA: TGCGCCAGCAGCTCTTGGACAGGGGACTACGAGCAGTACTTC
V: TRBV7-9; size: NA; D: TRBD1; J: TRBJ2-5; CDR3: CASSRSLRGPETQYF; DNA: TGTGCCAGCAGCCGTTCCCTAAGGGGGCCTGAGACCCAGTACTTC
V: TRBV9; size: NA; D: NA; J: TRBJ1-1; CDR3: CASSVGGTANTEAFF; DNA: TGTGCCAGCAGCGTAGGTGGGACCGCGAACACTGAAGCTTTCTTT
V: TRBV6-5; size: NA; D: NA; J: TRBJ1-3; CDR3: CASSSDGNSGNTIYF; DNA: TGTGCCAGCAGTTCGGACGGTAACTCTGGAAACACCATATATTTT
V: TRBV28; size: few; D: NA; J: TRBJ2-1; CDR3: CASSYRSQAGPEQFF; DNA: TGTGCCAGCAGTTATCGATCCCAGGCCGGCCCAGAGCAGTTCTTC
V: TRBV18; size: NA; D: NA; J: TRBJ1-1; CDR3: CASSPRGRDAEAFF; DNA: TGTGCCAGCTCACCACGGGGGCGCGACGCTGAAGCTTTCTTT
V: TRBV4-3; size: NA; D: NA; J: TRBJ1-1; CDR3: CASSQAPSGEHEAFF; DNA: TGCGCCAGCAGCCAAGCCCCCTCTGGGGAACATGAAGCTTTCTTT
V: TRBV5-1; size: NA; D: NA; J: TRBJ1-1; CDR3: CATSMKTGGTEAFF; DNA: TGCGCCACCTCAATGAAGACCGGAGGCACTGAAGCTTTCTTT
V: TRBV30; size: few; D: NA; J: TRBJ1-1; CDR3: CAWSWNTEAFF; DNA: TGTGCCTGGTCATGGAACACTGAAGCTTTCTTT
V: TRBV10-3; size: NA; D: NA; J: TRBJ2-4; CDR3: CAISESTRAGMVDIQYF; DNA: TGTGCCATCAGTGAGTCGACTCGGGCAGGGATGGTGGACATTCAGTACTTC
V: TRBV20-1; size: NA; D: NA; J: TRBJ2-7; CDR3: CSAGLEQYF; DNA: TGCAGTGCAGGTCTCGAGCAGTACTTC
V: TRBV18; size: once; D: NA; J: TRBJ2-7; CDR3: CASSPSAREYSSYEQYF; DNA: TGTGCCAGCTCACCGTCAGCGAGGGAGTATAGCTCCTACGAGCAGTACTTC
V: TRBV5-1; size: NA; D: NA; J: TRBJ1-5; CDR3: CASSLYPGSNQPQHF; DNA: TGCGCCAGCAGCTTGTATCCAGGAAGCAATCAGCCCCAGCATTTT
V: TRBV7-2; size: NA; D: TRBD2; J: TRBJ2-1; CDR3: CASSLGGGNNEQFF; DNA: TGTGCCAGCAGCTTAGGCGGGGGGAACAATGAGCAGTTCTTC
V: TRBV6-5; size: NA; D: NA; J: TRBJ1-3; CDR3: CASSYWEGDSGNTIYF; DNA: TGTGCCAGCAGTTACTGGGAGGGGGACTCTGGAAACACCATATATTTT
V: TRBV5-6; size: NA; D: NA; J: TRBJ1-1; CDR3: CASSLNVGTQAFF; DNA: TGTGCCAGCAGCTTGAATGTCGGGACTCAGGCTTTCTTT
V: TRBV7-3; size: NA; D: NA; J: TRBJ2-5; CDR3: CASSSNGGETQYF; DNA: TGTGCCAGCAGCTCCAACGGCGGAGAGACCCAGTACTTC
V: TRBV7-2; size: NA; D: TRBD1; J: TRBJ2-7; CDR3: CASSLTRTGLRYEQYF; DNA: TGTGCCAGCAGCTTAACGCGGACAGGGTTACGCTACGAGCAGTACTTC
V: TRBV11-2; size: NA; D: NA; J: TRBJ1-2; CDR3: CASSLDHFLDYGYTF; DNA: TGTGCCAGCAGCTTAGACCACTTTCTAGACTATGGCTACACCTTC
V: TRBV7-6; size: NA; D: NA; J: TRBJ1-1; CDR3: CASSLARPGAGRNTEAFF; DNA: TGTGCCAGCAGCTTGGCCCGGCCAGGGGCGGGTCGGAACACTGAAGCTTTCTTT
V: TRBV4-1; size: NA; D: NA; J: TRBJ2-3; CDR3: CASSQVDGLTDTQYF; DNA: TGCGCCAGCAGCCAAGTTGACGGCTTGACAGATACGCAGTATTTT
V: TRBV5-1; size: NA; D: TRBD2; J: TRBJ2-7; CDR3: CASRGLAGTYYEQYF; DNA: TGCGCCAGCAGAGGGCTAGCGGGAACCTACTACGAGCAGTACTTC
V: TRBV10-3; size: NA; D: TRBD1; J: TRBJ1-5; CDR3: CAIGQGPLTGSNQPQHF; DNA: TGTGCCATCGGACAGGGGCCGCTAACGGGATCGAATCAGCCCCAGCATTTT
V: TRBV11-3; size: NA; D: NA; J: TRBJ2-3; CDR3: CASSLGVGRTDTQYF; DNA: TGTGCCAGCAGCTTAGGGGTAGGGCGCACAGATACGCAGTATTTT
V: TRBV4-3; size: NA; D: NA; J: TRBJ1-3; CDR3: CASSQDRLNSGNTIYF; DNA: TGCGCCAGCAGCCAAGATAGGCTCAACTCTGGAAACACCATATATTTT
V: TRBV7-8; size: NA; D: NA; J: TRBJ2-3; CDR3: CASSSLPPGGAGDTQYF; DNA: TGTGCCAGCAGCTCCCTGCCCCCCGGTGGGGCGGGAGATACGCAGTATTTT
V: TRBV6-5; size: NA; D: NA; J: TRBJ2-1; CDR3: CASSSRLGNEQFF; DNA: TGTGCCAGCAGTTCCCGACTGGGCAATGAGCAGTTCTTC
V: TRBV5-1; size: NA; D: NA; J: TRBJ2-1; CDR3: CASTEYNEQFF; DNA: TGCGCCAGCACCGAATACAATGAGCAGTTCTTC
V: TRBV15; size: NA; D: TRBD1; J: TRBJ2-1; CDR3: CATSSRYGQGANEQFF; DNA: TGTGCCACCAGCAGCCGTTATGGACAGGGGGCCAATGAGCAGTTCTTC
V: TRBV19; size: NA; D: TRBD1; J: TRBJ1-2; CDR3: CASSLGQGHGYTF; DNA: TGTGCCAGTAGTCTGGGACAGGGCCATGGCTACACCTTC
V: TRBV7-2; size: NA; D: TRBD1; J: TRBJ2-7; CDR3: CATENGTAYEQYF; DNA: TGTGCCACCGAGAACGGGACAGCCTACGAGCAGTACTTC
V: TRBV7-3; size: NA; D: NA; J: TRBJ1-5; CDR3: CASSKAGDQPQHF; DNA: TGTGCCAGCAGCAAAGCCGGGGATCAGCCCCAGCATTTT
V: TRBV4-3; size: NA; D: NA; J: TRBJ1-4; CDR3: CASSQDSGLVEKLFF; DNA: TGCGCCAGCAGCCAAGACAGCGGGCTAGTCGAAAAACTGTTTTTT
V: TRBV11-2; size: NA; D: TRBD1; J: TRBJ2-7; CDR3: CASSPGQVEQYF; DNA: TGTGCCAGCAGCCCAGGACAGGTCGAGCAGTACTTC
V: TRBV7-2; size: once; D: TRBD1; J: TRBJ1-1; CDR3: CASSLVGQLNTEAFF; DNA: TGTGCCAGCAGCTTAGTGGGACAGTTGAACACTGAAGCTTTCTTT
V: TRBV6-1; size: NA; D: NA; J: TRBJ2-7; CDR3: CASKLPDSYEQYF; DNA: TGTGCCAGCAAATTGCCAGACTCCTACGAGCAGTACTTC
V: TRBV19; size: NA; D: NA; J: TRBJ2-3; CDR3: CASALQYTDTQYF; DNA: TGTGCCAGCGCTCTGCAGTACACAGATACGCAGTATTTT
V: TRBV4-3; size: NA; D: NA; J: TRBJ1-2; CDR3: CASSQGGGVDGYTF; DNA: TGCGCCAGCAGCCAAGGTGGGGGGGTAGATGGCTACACCTTC
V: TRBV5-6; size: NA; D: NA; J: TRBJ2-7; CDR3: CASNWGTENYEQYF; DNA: TGTGCCAGCAACTGGGGGACGGAAAACTACGAGCAGTACTTC
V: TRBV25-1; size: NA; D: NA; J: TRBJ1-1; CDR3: CASKGPNLAAFF; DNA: TGTGCCAGCAAGGGGCCTAACTTAGCAGCTTTCTTT